This T cell receptor beta chain was identified during a study of blood T cell repertoires in COVID-19. Using immunoSEQ multiplex PCR, the repertoire was profiled, and TCRdb retains in-frame clones only, with some absent. The sample shows roughly 250,000 clones, about nine tenths of them seen only once. Sequences were obtained from peripheral blood. The receptor was isolated from a man in his 60s who had recovered from COVID-19.

DNA of the CDR3: TGTGCCAGTAGTATAGGGACTAGCGGGCTTTACAATGAGCAGTTCTTC. Translation gives CASSIGTSGLYNEQFF. The rearrangement links TRBV19 to TRBJ2-1; 11 bases line up with TRBD2. Germline V gene data show CDR1 as LNHDA and CDR2 as SQIVND (reference sequence). The CDR3 runs to 16 residues. V gave up 1 base and J gave up 4 bases; unmatched junction bases: 3.